This T cell receptor beta chain appears in the sequencing data of a study of blood T cell repertoires in COVID-19. About the study: PBMCs, B-cell-depleted T cells, or T cells provided the cDNA or gDNA that made up the material.

Methods used by the authors: Estimation of nucleated cell counts was performed using reference gene primer amplification. Data came from immunoSEQ multiplex PCR; TCRdb stores just in-frame clones and leaves some out. D and trimming were read from the DNA, whereas the V and J calls and clone size are those reported in that table. The table includes fewer than 250,000 clones, about four fifths detected once. This CDR3 has 15 residues. V lost 0 bases, J lost 0 bases, and 9 bases lay in between. Germline-derived CDR1 and CDR2 are MNHEY and SMNVEV (reference sequence). The receptor's source is a middle-aged man with active or convalescent COVID-19. V gene TRBV27 combines with J gene TRBJ2-7; unclear D gene. The sample was peripheral blood. CDR3 DNA: TGTGCCAGCAGTTTATCGATAGGAGACTCCTACGAGCAGTACTTC. It translates to CASSLSIGDSYEQYF.